The 8 T cell receptor beta chains below all came from one sample that was sequenced in a study of a mutant IDH1 vaccine in newly diagnosed glioma (dated by TCRdb to about 2021). Antigens for these TCRs are unknown. What this sample's time point label stands for: week 5, during vaccination. A 20-mer mutant IDH1 peptide at 300 micrograms in Montanide made up each vaccine dose, which was injected subcutaneously together with topical imiquimod. Library construction relied on the immunoSEQ multiplex PCR assay. As stored in TCRdb, this immuneACCESS dataset retains in-frame rearrangements with V and J assigned. A fraction of the clones does not appear; measured against another copy, unresolved V genes explain less than half of the discrepancy, and the remainder lacks a known reason. A total of approximately 57,000 clones appear in this sample, around 82% of them only once. The top ten clones comprise approximately 3.1% of the sample.

The sequences come from PBMCs, collected from a glioma patient whose treatment included an IDH1 peptide vaccine. The receptor source for this set is a woman younger than 35 with glioma. Some clones in this sample may be carry-over from other donors' samples.

The chain joins TRBV6-5 to TRBJ2-6, with D hard to call. V lost 6 bases and J lost 3, with 6 bases in between. The V gene's germline CDR1 is MNHEY and CDR2 SVGAGI. CDR3 length: 13 amino acids. Here the CDR3 reads CASRPDGANVLTF. In DNA form, the CDR3 reads TGTGCCAGCAGACCAGATGGGGCCAACGTCCTGACTTTC.

This rearrangement joins TRBV27 to TRBJ1-1; D not certain. V lost 6 bases, J lost 5 bases, and 13 bases lay in between. From germline, CDR1 is MNHEY and CDR2 SMNVEV (reference sequence). The CDR3 is 13 amino acids. CDR3 residues: CASSSWSGTEAFF. CDR3 nucleotides: TGTGCCAGCAGCTCCTGGTCGGGGACTGAAGCTTTCTTT.

This rearrangement joins TRBV6-5 to TRBJ2-5; 11 bases fit TRBD1. The J segment lost 3 bases and the V segment lost 5 bases, leaving 5 bases of the junction unmatched. The CDR3 runs 15 residues. From germline, CDR1 is MNHEY and CDR2 SVGAGI. The CDR3 reads CASSTDRGRKETQYF. CDR3 coding DNA: TGTGCCAGCAGTACGGACAGGGGGCGGAAAGAGACCCAGTACTTC.

The CDR3: CASSPDRLYGYTF. CDR3 bases: TGTGCCAGCAGCCCCGACAGGCTCTATGGCTACACCTTC. The genes are TRBV6-5 and TRBJ1-2; a possible D gene is TRBD1 (6 bases). This CDR3 spans 13 amino acids. V lost 6 bases to trimming and J lost 4 bases, with 12 bases between them. The germline gives CDR1 MNHEY, CDR2 SVGAGI.

The chain carries TRBV4-1 and TRBJ1-1; no clear D. The V and J ends lost 1 base and 7 bases respectively, with 13 bases between them. The CDR3 sequence is 14 residues long. In germline, CDR1 is MGHRA, CDR2 YSYEKL. DNA for the CDR3: TGCGCCAGCAGCCAAGCCTCCGCGGGAGATGAAGCTTTCTTT. Translation gives CASSQASAGDEAFF.

V and J are TRBV7-9 and TRBJ2-5; a possible D gene is TRBD2 (5 bases). The CDR3 covers 14 residues. Germline CDR1 SEHNR, CDR2 FQNEAQ (reference sequence). Trimming took off 5 bases at V and 7 bases at J, with 17 bases between the two ends. The CDR3 nucleotides are TGTGCCAGCAGCCTCCTAAGTTCCGAGGGGACCCAGTACTTC. Protein sequence: CASSLLSSEGTQYF.

The rearrangement uses TRBV7-2 and TRBJ2-4; 13 nucleotides align to TRBD2. With 3 bases clipped from V and 2 bases from J, the junction kept 10 bases outside the gene matches. Per germline, CDR1 SGHTA and CDR2 FQGNSA. CDR3 size: 19 residues. The CDR3 reads CASSFRLAGGRGSKNIQYF. The CDR3, as DNA: TGTGCCAGCAGCTTCCGACTAGCGGGGGGCCGAGGATCCAAAAACATTCAGTACTTC.

The V call is TRBV21-1, the J call TRBJ1-6. TRBV21-1 is designated a pseudogene. The CDR3 is 17 amino acids. This CDR3 reads CASKLGGPGGGNSPLHF. The CDR3 DNA reads TGTGCCAGCAAACTTGGAGGACCGGGTGGTGGAAATTCACCCCTCCACTTT.